This record concerns one T cell receptor (beta chain) sequence. No antigen is known for it. No clone much larger than this one lies a single base away; base qualities are absent. The data derive from a study of beta chain features in type 1 diabetes (dated by TCRdb to 2016 to 2018). A note on the overall study: Mean age, gender distribution, total cell number and subset yield did not differ between patients and healthy donors. A total of 107,917,701 sorted cells were examined across all samples, and a strong correlation was observed between cell number per subset and RNA yield. In the study, recently diagnosed type 1 diabetes patients and matched healthy donors were compared on the TCRB repertoires of their sorted circulating CD4+ T cell subsets. Naive and central memory subsets were obtained from all 30 or so donors, but regulatory and stem cell-like memory subsets were isolated from only 8 patients and 8 healthy donors. Summary of the overall study and its limitations: Patients with type 1 diabetes made fewer insertions and deleted more nucleotides at VDJ recombination sites, implying thymic rearrangement abnormalities. Because cDNA was sequenced instead of genomic DNA, highly expressing activated cells could be over-represented, though the groups showed no difference in activation or CD3 levels. Naive, central memory and regulatory TCRB repertoires appeared to be more alike among patients than among healthy donors. PCR may preferentially amplify shorter templates, but because patient and control samples were amplified and corrected together, any resulting skew would affect both groups equally. Only small numbers of individuals were included in the HLA sub-analyses, which left unresolved whether HLA type had any influence on TCRB rearrangement. Type 1 diabetes patients showed a moderate but significant shortening of TCRB CDR3 length in all four CD4+ subsets.

The High Capacity cDNA Reverse Transcription Kit was used to reverse transcribe all of the isolated RNA, meaning that expressed TCRB transcripts were what got sequenced. Deep immunoSEQ sequencing was applied to naive, central memory and regulatory T cell samples, giving an average of roughly 3.5 million total reads per sample. After sorted cells were lysed in RLT buffer, RNA was extracted with DNase-treated RNeasy Micro or Mini kits, with the choice depending on cell number. Each cell subset was processed separately to prevent cross-contamination, with patient and healthy donor samples processed together. Using the immunoSEQ multiplex PCR, TCRB sequences were amplified from cDNA into 87-bp fragments spanning the CDR3 region. Sequencing of the amplicons was done on the Illumina HiSeq platform. As for the original processing: PCR bias was corrected computationally using synthetic template baselines, and reads within Hamming distance 2 were collapsed, with unmergeable singletons discarded. By aligning reads against IMGT, V, D and J genes, CDR3 length, and insertions or deletions at six rearrangement sites were assigned. Within each subset, clonotype counts were normalized to the number of sorted cells before true diversity and Gini coefficients were calculated with the tcR R package. The overlap coefficient, calculated on TCRB nucleotide sequences, was used to quantify repertoire sharing. As a proxy for the pre-selection repertoire, out-of-frame TCRB sequences from naive cells were analyzed. TCRdb re-hosts the immuneACCESS table, in-frame sequences only. Its copies lack some clones; in the studies checked, an unresolved V gene accounts for under half of them, and the cause for the rest is not known. The D gene and trimming were derived from the DNA, and the V and J assignments and clone size from that table. This sample holds 860,000 or so clones; about 17% were observed only once. The top ten constitute 0.023% of the sample.

Taken from the germline V gene, the CDR1 and CDR2 loops are LGHNA and YSLEER. Relative to germline, V is 4 bases shorter and J is 2 bases shorter, with 15 bases between their ends. The CDR3 goes from the cysteine to the phenylalanine over 15 residues. The retained sequence is limited to the CDR3, 45 bases, with the frame set at the first base. Each donor gave one peripheral blood draw, approximately 120 mL on average, collected into heparinised tubes. Using a panel that included CD45RO, CCR7, CD25, CD127, CD95 and CD27, naive, central memory, regulatory and stem cell-like memory CD4+ T cells were sorted on a BD FACSAria II. Purity was above 95% for every sorted population. Right away, PBMCs were isolated by Lymphoprep density gradient centrifugation and were stained directly, with no culture step. So that batch effects would be minimized, each experiment stained and sorted samples in pairs, pairing one healthy donor with one patient.

The sample taken for sequencing was naive CD4+ T cells from blood. The sample's cell subset or site label, decoded: true naive CD4+ T cells. The sequence derives from a woman younger than 35 in good health. This chain joins TRBV4-3 to TRBJ2-7, with the D gene not confidently named. The CDR3 reads CASSLVQRLPYEQYF. The DNA sequence reads TGCGCCAGCAGCCTGGTACAGAGGTTGCCCTACGAGCAGTACTTC.